Described below is a single TCR beta chain sequence and its context. Data came from immunoSEQ multiplex PCR; TCRdb stores just in-frame clones and leaves some out. The sample includes about 200,000 clones, over 60% of them seen just once. The data were taken from a study of cytotoxic CD8 clonotypes in ibrutinib-treated CLL. Study information: Of the patients, around 12 were relapsed/refractory, under 16 treatment-naive and 17 to 18 IGHV unmutated. Each sample contained, on average, approximately 230,000 productive templates and 75,000 to 100,000 productive rearrangements.

Germline loops: CDR1 SGHVS, CDR2 FQNEAQ. Between the trimmed V and J ends, which lost 5 bases and 8 bases, there was a span of 10 bases. There are 12 residues in the CDR3. The sequence derives from a human donor with chronic lymphocytic leukemia. The chain couples TRBV7-8 to TRBJ2-1; no definite D call. This specimen consisted of PBMCs, obtained after 24 months of ibrutinib treatment. This CDR3 is CASSPGRDEQFF. The CDR3 DNA reads TGTGCCAGCAGCCCTGGTAGGGATGAGCAGTTCTTC.